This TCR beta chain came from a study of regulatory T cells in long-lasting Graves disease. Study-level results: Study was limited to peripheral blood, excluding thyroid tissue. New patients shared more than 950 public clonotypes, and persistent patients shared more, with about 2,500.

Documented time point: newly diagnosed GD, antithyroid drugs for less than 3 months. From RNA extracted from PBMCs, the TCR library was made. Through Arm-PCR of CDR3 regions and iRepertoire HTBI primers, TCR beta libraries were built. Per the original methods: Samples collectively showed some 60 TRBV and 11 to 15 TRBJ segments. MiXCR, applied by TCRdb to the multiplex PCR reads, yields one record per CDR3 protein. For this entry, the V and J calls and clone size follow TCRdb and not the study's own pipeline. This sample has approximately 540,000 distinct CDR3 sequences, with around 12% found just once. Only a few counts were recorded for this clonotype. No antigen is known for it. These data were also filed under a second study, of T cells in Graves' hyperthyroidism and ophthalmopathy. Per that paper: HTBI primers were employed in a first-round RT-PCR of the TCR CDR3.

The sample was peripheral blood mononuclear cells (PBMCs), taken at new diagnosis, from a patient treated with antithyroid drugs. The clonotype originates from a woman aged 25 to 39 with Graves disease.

The chain's CDR3 is CSASLTTDTQYF. CDR3 nucleotides: TGCAGTGCTAGCCTTACCACAGATACGCAGTATTTT. V gene TRBV20-1 combines with J gene TRBJ2-3; no reliable D call. This CDR3 spans 12 amino acids. From germline, CDR1 is DFQATT and CDR2 SNEGSKA (reference sequence). The V gene lost 3 bases and the J gene lost 2 bases, with 6 bases spanning the gap.